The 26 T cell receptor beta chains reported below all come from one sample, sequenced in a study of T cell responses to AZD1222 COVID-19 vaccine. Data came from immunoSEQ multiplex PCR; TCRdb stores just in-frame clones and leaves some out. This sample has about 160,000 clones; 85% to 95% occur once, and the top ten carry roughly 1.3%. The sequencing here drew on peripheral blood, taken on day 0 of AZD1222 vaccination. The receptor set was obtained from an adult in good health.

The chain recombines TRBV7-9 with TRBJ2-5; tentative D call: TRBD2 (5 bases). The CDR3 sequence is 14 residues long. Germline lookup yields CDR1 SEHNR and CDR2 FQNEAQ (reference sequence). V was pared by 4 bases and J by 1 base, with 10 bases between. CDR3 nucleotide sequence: TGTGCCAGCAGCTGGACTCGGAGCCAAGAGACCCAGTACTTC. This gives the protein CASSWTRSQETQYF.

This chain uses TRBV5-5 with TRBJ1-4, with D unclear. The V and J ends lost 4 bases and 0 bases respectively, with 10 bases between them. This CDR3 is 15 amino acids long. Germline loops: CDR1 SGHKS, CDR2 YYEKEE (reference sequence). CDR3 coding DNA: TGTGCCAGCAGCCCTAACAGTGCAACTAATGAAAAACTGTTTTTT. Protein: CASSPNSATNEKLFF.

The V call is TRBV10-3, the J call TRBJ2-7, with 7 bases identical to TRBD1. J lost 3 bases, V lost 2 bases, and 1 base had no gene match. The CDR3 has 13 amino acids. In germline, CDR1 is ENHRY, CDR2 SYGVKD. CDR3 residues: CAISETGVYEQYV. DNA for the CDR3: TGTGCCATCAGTGAGACAGGGGTCTACGAGCAGTACGTC.

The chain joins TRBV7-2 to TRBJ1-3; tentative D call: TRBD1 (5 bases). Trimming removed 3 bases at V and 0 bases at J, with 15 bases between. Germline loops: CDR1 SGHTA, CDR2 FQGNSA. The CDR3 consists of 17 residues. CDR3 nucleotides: TGTGCCAGCAGCTTCTTTAGTGGGGGGTACTCTGGAAACACCATATATTTT. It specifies CASSFFSGGYSGNTIYF. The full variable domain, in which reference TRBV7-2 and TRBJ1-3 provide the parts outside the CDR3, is GAGVSQSPSNKVTEKGKDVELRCDPISGHTALYWYRQSLGQGLEFLIYFQGNSAPDKSGLPSDRFSAERTGGSVSTLTIQRTQQEDSAVYLCASSFFSGGYSGNTIYFGEGSWLTVV.

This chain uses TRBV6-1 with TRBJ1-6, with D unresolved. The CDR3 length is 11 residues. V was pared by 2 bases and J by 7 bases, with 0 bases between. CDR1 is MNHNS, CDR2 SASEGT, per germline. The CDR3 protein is CASSENSPLHF. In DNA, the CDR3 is TGTGCCAGCAGTGAAAATTCACCCCTCCACTTT.

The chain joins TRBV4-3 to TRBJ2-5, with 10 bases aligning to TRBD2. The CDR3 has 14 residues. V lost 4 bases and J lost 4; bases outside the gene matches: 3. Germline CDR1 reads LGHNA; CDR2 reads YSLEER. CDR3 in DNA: TGCGCCAGCAGCCGTCGACTAGCGGGAGAGACCCAGTACTTC. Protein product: CASSRRLAGETQYF.

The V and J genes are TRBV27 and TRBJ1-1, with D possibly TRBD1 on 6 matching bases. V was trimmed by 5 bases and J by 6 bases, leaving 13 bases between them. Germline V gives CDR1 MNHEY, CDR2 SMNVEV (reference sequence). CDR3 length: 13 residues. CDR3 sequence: CASSLRGSAEAFF. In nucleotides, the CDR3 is TGTGCCAGCAGTCTCAGGGGCAGCGCTGAAGCTTTCTTT.

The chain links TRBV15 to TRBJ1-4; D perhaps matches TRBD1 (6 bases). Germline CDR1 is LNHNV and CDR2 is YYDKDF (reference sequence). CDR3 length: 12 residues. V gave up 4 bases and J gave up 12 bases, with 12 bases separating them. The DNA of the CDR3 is TGTGCCACCAGCAATTACGGGACACAACTGTTTTTT. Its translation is CATSNYGTQLFF.

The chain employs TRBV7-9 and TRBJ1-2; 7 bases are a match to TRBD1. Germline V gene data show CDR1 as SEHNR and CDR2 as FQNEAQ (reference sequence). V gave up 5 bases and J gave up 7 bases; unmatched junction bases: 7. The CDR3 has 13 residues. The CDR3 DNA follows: TGTGCCAGCAGCAGAGAGGGGGCGGCTGGCTACACCTTC. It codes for CASSREGAAGYTF. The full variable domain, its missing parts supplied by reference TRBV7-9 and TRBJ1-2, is DTGVSQNPRHKITKRGQNVTFRCDPISEHNRLYWYRQTLGQGPEFLTYFQNEAQLEKSRLLSDRFSAERPKGSFSTLEIQRTEQGDSAMYLCASSREGAAGYTFGSGTRLTVV.

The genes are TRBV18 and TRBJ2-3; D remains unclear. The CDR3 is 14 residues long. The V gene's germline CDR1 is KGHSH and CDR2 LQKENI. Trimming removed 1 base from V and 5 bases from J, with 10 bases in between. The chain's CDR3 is CASSPRRLGDTQYF. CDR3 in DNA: TGTGCCAGCTCACCACGTCGACTTGGAGATACGCAGTATTTT.

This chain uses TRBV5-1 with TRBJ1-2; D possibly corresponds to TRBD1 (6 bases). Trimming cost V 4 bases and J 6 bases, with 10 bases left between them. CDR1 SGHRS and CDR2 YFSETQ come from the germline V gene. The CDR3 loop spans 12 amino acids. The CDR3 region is CASSVTGDGYTF. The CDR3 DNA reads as TGCGCCAGCAGCGTGACAGGTGATGGCTACACCTTC.

The CDR3, as DNA: TGTGCCAGCAGTTTTAGGGGGAACACTGAAGCTTTCTTT. It encodes CASSFRGNTEAFF. The V gene is TRBV6-5, the J gene TRBJ1-1; D might be TRBD1 (5 bases). The CDR3 is made up of 13 amino acids. Germline V gene sequence: CDR1 MNHEY, CDR2 SVGAGI. V gave up 4 bases and J gave up 1 base, with 7 bases separating them.

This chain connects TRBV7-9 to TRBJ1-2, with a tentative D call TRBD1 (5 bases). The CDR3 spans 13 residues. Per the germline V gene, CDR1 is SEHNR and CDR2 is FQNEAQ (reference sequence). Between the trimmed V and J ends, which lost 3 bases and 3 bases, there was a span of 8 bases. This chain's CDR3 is CASSFGGDYGYTF. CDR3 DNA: TGTGCCAGCAGCTTTGGGGGGGACTATGGCTACACCTTC.

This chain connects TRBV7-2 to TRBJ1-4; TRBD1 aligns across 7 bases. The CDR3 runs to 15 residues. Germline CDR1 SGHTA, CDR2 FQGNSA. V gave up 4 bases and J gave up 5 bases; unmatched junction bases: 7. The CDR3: CASSSQGGQNEKLFF. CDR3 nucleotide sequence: TGTGCCAGCAGCTCTCAGGGGGGGCAAAATGAAAAACTGTTTTTT.

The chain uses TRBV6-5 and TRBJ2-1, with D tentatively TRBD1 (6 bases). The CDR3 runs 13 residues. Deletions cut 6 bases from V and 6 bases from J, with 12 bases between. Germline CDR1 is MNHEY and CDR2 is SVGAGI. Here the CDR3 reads CASRKLGGNEQFF. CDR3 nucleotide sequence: TGTGCCAGCAGAAAACTAGGGGGCAATGAGCAGTTCTTC.

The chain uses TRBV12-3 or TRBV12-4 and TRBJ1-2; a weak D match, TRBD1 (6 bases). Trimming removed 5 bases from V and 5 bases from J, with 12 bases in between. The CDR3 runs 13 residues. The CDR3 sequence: CASSTIQGYGYTF. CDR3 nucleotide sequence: TGTGCCAGCAGTACGATTCAGGGGTATGGCTACACCTTC.

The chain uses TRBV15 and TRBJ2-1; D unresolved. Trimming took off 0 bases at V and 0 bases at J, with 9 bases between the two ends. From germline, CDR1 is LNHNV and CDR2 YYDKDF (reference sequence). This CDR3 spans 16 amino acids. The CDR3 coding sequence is TGTGCCACCAGCAGAGATCCGATGAGCTCCTACAATGAGCAGTTCTTC. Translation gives CATSRDPMSSYNEQFF.

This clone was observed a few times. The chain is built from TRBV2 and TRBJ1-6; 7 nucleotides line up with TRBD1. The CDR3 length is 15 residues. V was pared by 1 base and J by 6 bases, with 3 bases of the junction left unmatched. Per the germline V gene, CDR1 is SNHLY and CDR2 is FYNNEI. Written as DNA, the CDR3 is TGTGCCAGCAGTGAAGTGCAGGGGGTTAATTCACCCCTCCACTTT. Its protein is CASSEVQGVNSPLHF.

Here the CDR3 reads CASSLALGAYEQYV. The CDR3 DNA is TGTGCCAGCAGCTTAGCGCTAGGGGCCTACGAGCAGTACGTC. The V call is TRBV7-2, the J call TRBJ2-7; weak D call: TRBD1 (5 bases). V was pared by 0 bases and J by 2 bases, with 8 bases between. Germline V lookup: CDR1 SGHTA, CDR2 FQGNSA. This CDR3 has 14 residues.

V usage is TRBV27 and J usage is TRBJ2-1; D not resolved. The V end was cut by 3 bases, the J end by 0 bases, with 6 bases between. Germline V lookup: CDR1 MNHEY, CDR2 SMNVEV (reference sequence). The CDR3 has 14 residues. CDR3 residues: CASSFSSSYNEQFF. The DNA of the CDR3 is TGTGCCAGCAGTTTTTCTAGCTCCTACAATGAGCAGTTCTTC.

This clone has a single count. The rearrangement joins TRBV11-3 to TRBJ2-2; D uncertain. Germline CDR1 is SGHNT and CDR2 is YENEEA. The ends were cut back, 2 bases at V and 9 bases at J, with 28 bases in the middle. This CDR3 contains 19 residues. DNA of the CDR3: TGTGCCAGCAGCTTACCCTGGCTATACGGTGAATCGGCGCCGCGGGAGCTGTTTTTT. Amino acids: CASSLPWLYGESAPRELFF.

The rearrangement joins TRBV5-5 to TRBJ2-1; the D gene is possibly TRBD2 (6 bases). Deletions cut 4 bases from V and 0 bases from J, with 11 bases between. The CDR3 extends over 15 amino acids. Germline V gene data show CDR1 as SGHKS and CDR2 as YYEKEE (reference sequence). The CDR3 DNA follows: TGTGCCAGCAGCCTGACTAGTAACTCCTACAATGAGCAGTTCTTC. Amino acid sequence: CASSLTSNSYNEQFF.

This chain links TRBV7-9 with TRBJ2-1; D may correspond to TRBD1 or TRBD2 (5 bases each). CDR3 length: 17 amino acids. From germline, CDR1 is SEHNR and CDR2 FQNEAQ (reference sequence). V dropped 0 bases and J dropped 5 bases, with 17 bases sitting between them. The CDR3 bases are TGTGCCAGCAGCTTAGCTCAACGGGGCCACATAAACAATGAGCAGTTCTTC. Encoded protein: CASSLAQRGHINNEQFF. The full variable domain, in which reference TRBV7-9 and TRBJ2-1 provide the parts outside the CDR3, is DTGVSQNPRHKITKRGQNVTFRCDPISEHNRLYWYRQTLGQGPEFLTYFQNEAQLEKSRLLSDRFSAERPKGSFSTLEIQRTEQGDSAMYLCASSLAQRGHINNEQFFGPGTRLTVL.

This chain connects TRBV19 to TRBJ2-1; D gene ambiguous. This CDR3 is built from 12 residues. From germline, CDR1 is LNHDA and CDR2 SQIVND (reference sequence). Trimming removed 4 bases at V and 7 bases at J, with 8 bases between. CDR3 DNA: TGTGCCAGTAGTACCCGTATTAATGAGCAGTTCTTC. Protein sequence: CASSTRINEQFF.

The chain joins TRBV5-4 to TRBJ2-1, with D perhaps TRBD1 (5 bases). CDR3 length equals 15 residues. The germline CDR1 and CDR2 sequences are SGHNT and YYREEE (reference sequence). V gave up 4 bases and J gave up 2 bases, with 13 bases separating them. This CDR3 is CASSRKTATYNEQFF. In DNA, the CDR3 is TGTGCCAGCAGCCGTAAGACAGCTACCTACAATGAGCAGTTCTTC.

CDR3 loop: CASSSILLSTSGTGELFF. CDR3 sequence (DNA): TGTGCCAGCAGTTCTATATTGTTATCGACTAGCGGCACCGGGGAGCTGTTTTTT. The chain joins TRBV6-2 or TRBV6-3 to TRBJ2-2, with TRBD2 matching over 9 bases. Germline-derived CDR1 and CDR2 are MNHEY and SVGEGT. The J segment lost 4 bases and the V segment lost 4 bases, leaving 13 bases of the junction unmatched. This CDR3 is built from 18 residues.